This TCR beta chain was identified during a study of blood T cell repertoires in COVID-19. The CDR3 contains 19 residues. From germline, CDR1 is WSHSY and CDR2 SAAADI. The V end lost 2 bases, the J end lost 0 bases, and 17 bases lay between the germline ends. As originally analysed: For nucleated cells, counts were estimated from reference gene primer amplification. Clones were read by immunoSEQ multiplex PCR, and TCRdb kept only the in-frame ones, dropping some. For V, J and clone size, that table is used; D and trimming come from the DNA. The table lists tens of thousands of clones, almost 85% of them singletons.

This TCR came from an elderly woman with acute or convalescent COVID-19. Sequencing used peripheral blood. The chain links TRBV10-2 to TRBJ2-6; TRBD1 might be the D (6 bases). Written as DNA, the CDR3 is TGCGCCAGCAGTGAGCAAGGACAGTCCGGACTCTCTGGGGCCAACGTCCTGACTTTC. It codes for CASSEQGQSGLSGANVLTF.